A selection of T cell receptor beta chains follows, all from one sample in a study of follicular helper T cells after annual influenza vaccination. The data were produced by immunoSEQ multiplex PCR, yet TCRdb's version contains in-frame clones alone and is incomplete. Among 8,500 to 11,000 clones listed, roughly 80% were seen once. The sequencing used CXCR5- memory CD4+ T cells sorted from blood, collected 7 days after influenza vaccination. All receptors derive from an adult who received the influenza vaccine. The CDR3 runs from the conserved cysteine through the conserved F or W. A D gene is named only where the DNA matches it firmly. Not all rows give a size; the values are once, few, many and, for expanded clones, a class.

size	D	V	J	DNA	CDR3
once	TRBD2	TRBV5-1	TRBJ2-1	TGCGCCAGCAGCCAAAATTTCGGGACTAGCGGGACCAATGAGCAGTTCTTC	CASSQNFGTSGTNEQFF
-	TRBD1	TRBV18	TRBJ1-3	TGTGCCAGCTCACCCTTAGACAGGGCTCGCTCTGGAAACACCATATATTTT	CASSPLDRARSGNTIYF
once	-	TRBV11-2	TRBJ1-1	TGTGCCAGCAGCCCAAGAGGGGCAGGGGCGGGCACTGAAGCTTTCTTT	CASSPRGAGAGTEAFF
-	-	TRBV11-2	TRBJ1-6	TGTGCCAGCAGCCCACCTCACAGGGATAATTCACCCCTCCACTTT	CASSPPHRDNSPLHF
-	-	TRBV18	TRBJ2-5	TGTGCCAGCTCACCTAGTGCGGAACGCGAGACCCAGTACTTC	CASSPSAERETQYF
-	-	TRBV18	TRBJ1-6	TGTGCCAGCTCACCACTCGAATCAACGGGAAAGTCACCCCTCCACTTT	CASSPLESTGKSPLHF
-	TRBD1	TRBV7-2	TRBJ1-2	TGTGCCAGCAGCAGGGACAGTAACTATGGCTACACCTTC	CASSRDSNYGYTF
-	-	TRBV10-3	TRBJ1-2	TGTGCCATCAGTGGACATGTTAAGAACTATGGCTACACCTTC	CAISGHVKNYGYTF
-	-	TRBV5-6	TRBJ2-5	TGTGCCAGCAGCTTGTCTCGGGATAAAGGGACCCAGTACTTC	CASSLSRDKGTQYF
once	-	TRBV6-1	TRBJ2-6	TGTGCCAGCAGTGACGGTCCTGGGGCCAACGTCCTGACTTTC	CASSDGPGANVLTF
-	-	TRBV6-1	TRBJ2-7	TGTGCCAGCAGCCAAAAGTTCAATTACGAGCAGTACTTC	CASSQKFNYEQYF
-	-	TRBV25-1	TRBJ2-5	TGTGCCAGCAGTGAATATCAGGGCGGGACCCAGTACTTC	CASSEYQGGTQYF
-	TRBD1	TRBV15	TRBJ2-1	TGTGCCACCAGCAGAGACAGGGGGCAGGGTGAGCAGTTCTTC	CATSRDRGQGEQFF
-	TRBD2	TRBV27	TRBJ2-1	TGTGCCAGCAGTTTCGGACTAGCGGGGGAAAATGAGCAGTTCTTC	CASSFGLAGENEQFF
once	-	TRBV9	TRBJ2-7	TGTGCCAGCAGCGTATCGACTTGGGACGAGCAGTACTTC	CASSVSTWDEQYF
-	TRBD2	TRBV7-6	TRBJ2-5	TGTGCCAGTTCTAGCGGGGGGCTTCAAGAGACCCAGTACTTC	CASSSGGLQETQYF
-	TRBD1	TRBV6-5	TRBJ1-2	TGTGCCAGCAGCCAAAGGGGGCTTACCTATGGCTACACCTTC	CASSQRGLTYGYTF
-	-	TRBV7-9	TRBJ1-2	TGTGCCAGCAGCTTCCTCGACAGCTATGGCTACACCTTC	CASSFLDSYGYTF
-	-	TRBV5-1	TRBJ2-3	TGCGCCAGCAGCTTGGGGATAGCCCCAGATACGCAGTATTTT	CASSLGIAPDTQYF
-	-	TRBV6-1	TRBJ1-5	TGTGCCAGCAGTGAATGGCAGGGCCAGCCCCAGCATTTT	CASSEWQGQPQHF
-	-	TRBV19	TRBJ2-2	TGTGCCAGTAGTAGGGTCGTCTCGGTGGTGGGGGAGCTGTTTTTT	CASSRVVSVVGELFF
-	-	TRBV6-5	TRBJ1-1	TGTGCCAGCAGTTACTCGGGATCCCAGGGCACTGAAGCTTTCTTT	CASSYSGSQGTEAFF
-	-	TRBV28	TRBJ2-6	TGTGCCAGCAGTTTAGGCGGGGCTGGGGCCAACGTCCTGACTTTC	CASSLGGAGANVLTF
-	TRBD2	TRBV19	TRBJ2-3	TGTGCCAGTAGTATCGCTAGCGGGGGGGAAGCAACGCAGTATTTT	CASSIASGGEATQYF